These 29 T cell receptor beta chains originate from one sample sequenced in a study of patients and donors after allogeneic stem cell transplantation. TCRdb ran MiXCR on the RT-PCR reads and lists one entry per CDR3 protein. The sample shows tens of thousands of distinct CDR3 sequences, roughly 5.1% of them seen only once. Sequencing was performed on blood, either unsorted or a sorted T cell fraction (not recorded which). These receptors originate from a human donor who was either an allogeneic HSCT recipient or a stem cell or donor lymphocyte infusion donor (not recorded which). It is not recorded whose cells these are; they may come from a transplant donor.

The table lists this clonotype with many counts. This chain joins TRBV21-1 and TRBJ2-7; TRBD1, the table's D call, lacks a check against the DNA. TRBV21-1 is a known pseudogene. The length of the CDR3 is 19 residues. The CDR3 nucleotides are TGTGCCAGCAGCAAAATGGGAATATACGAGCGGGGGCCCCCCGGCGAGCAGTACTTC. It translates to CASSKMGIYERGPPGEQYF.

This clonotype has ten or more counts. In DNA form, the CDR3 reads TGCGCCAGCAGCTTGCATCCCGGGACAGGGGTGGAGGAGCAGTACTTC. Encoded protein: CASSLHPGTGVEEQYF. The chain carries TRBV5-1 and TRBJ2-7; TRBD1 matches at 10 bases. The CDR3 spans 16 residues. V was clipped by 1 base and J by 7 bases; unmatched bases: 11. Germline lookup yields CDR1 SGHRS and CDR2 YFSETQ. Full variable domain (outside the CDR3, taken from reference TRBV5-1 and TRBJ2-7): KAGVTQTPRYLIKTRGQQVTLSCSPISGHRSVSWYQQTPGQGLQFLFEYFSETQRNKGNFPGRFSGRQFSNSRSEMNVSTLELGDSALYLCASSLHPGTGVEEQYFGPGTRLTVT.

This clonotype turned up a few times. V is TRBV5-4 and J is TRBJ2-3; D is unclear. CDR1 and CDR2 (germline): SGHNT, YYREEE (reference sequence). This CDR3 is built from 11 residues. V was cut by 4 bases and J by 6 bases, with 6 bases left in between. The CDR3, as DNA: TGTGCCAGCAGCATGGGGGATACGCAGTATTTT. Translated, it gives CASSMGDTQYF.

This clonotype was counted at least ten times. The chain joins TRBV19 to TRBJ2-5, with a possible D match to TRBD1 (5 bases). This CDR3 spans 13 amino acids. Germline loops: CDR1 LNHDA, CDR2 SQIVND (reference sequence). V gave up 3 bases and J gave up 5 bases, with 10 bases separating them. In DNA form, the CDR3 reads TGTGCCAGTAGTATGTCAGGGATCGAGACCCAGTACTTC. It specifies CASSMSGIETQYF.

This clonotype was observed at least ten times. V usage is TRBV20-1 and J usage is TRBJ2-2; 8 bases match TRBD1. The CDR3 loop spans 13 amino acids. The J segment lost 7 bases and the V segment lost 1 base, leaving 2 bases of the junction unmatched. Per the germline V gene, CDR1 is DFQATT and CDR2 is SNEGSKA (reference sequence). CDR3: CSARAGGLGELFF. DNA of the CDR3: TGCAGTGCTAGAGCAGGGGGCCTCGGGGAGCTGTTTTTT.

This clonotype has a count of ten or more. For the CDR3, the DNA is TGCGCCAGCAGCCCATCGGGACAGCCGAACACTGAAGCTTTCTTT. This encodes CASSPSGQPNTEAFF. The V gene is TRBV5-1, the J gene TRBJ1-1; 7 nucleotides align to TRBD1. The CDR3 length is 15 residues. V dropped 4 bases and J dropped 1; count of bases not matched to a gene: 7. The germline V gene encodes CDR1 SGHRS and CDR2 YFSETQ.

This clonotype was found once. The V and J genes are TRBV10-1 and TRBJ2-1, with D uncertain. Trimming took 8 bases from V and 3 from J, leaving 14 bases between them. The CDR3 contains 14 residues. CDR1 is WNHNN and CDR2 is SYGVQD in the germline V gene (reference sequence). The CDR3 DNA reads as TGCGCCAGCGGGCCATGGCCTTACTACAATGAGCAGTTCTTC. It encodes CASGPWPYYNEQFF.

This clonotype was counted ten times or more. The CDR3 here is CASSLRGASGDTDTQYF. DNA for the CDR3: TGTGCCAGCTCACTTAGGGGGGCTAGCGGGGACACAGATACGCAGTATTTT. The chain joins TRBV2 to TRBJ2-3; 9 bases fit TRBD2. This CDR3 is built from 17 residues. The V and J ends lost 8 bases and 2 bases, in that order; junction bases with no gene match: 14. CDR1 and CDR2 (germline): SNHLY, FYNNEI. Drawing the rest from reference TRBV2 and TRBJ2-3, the complete variable domain is EPEVTQTPSHQVTQMGQEVILRCVPISNHLYFYWYRQILGQKVEFLVSFYNNEISEKSEIFDDQFSVERPDGSNFTLKIRSTKLEDSAMYFCASSLRGASGDTDTQYFGPGTRLTVL.

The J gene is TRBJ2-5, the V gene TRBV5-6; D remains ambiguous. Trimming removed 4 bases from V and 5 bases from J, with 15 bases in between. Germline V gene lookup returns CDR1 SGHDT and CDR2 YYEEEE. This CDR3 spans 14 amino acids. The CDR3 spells CASSLRVVRETQYF. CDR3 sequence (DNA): TGTGCCAGCAGCCTCCGCGTGGTCAGGGAGACCCAGTACTTC.

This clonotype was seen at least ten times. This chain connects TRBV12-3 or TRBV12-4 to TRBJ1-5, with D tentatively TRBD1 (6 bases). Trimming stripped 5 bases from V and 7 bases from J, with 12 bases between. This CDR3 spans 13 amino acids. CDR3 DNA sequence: TGTGCCAGCAGTCGGGGGGCAGGACAGCCCCAGCATTTT. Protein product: CASSRGAGQPQHF.

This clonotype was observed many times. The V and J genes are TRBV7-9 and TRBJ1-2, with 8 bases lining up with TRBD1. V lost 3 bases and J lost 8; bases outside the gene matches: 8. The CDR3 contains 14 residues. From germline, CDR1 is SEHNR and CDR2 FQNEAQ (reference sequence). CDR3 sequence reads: CASSFEDRVQGYTF. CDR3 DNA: TGTGCCAGCAGCTTTGAGGACAGGGTCCAAGGCTACACCTTC.

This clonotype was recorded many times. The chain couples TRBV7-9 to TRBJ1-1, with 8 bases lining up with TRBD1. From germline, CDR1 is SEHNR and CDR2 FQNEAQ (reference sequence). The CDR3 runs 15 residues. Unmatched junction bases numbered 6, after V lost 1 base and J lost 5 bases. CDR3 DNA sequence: TGTGCCAGCAGCTTAGGATATCAGGGGGCAACTGAAGCTTTCTTT. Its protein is CASSLGYQGATEAFF.

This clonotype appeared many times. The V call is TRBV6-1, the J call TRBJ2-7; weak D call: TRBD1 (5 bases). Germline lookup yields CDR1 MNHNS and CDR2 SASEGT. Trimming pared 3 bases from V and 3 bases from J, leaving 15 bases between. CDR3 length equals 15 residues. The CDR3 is CASSDQAGMFYEQYF. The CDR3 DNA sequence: TGTGCCAGCAGTGATCAGGCAGGGATGTTCTACGAGCAGTACTTC.

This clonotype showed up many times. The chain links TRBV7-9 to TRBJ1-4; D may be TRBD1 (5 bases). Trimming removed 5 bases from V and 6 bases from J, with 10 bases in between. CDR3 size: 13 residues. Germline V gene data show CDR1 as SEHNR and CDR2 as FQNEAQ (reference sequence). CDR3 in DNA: TGTGCCAGCAGCCCTAGAGGGGATGAAAAACTGTTTTTT. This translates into CASSPRGDEKLFF.

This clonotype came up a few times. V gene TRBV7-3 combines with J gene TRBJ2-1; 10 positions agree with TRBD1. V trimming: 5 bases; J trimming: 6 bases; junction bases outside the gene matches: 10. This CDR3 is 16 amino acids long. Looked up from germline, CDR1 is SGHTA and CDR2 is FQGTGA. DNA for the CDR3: TGTGCCAGCAGCCCACCCCGGACAGGGGGACGCAATGAGCAGTTCTTC. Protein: CASSPPRTGGRNEQFF.

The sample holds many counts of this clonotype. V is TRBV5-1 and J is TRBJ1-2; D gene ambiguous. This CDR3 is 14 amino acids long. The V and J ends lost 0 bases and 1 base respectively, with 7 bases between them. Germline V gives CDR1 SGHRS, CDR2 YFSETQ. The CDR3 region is CASSLAGSNYGYTF. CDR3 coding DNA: TGCGCCAGCAGCTTGGCCGGGAGTAACTATGGCTACACCTTC.

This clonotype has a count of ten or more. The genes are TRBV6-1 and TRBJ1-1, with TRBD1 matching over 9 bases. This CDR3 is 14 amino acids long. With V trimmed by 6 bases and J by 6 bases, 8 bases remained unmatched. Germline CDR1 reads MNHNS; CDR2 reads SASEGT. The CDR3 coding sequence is TGTGCCAGCAGACCCGGACAGGGGCCACCTGAAGCTTTCTTT. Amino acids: CASRPGQGPPEAFF.

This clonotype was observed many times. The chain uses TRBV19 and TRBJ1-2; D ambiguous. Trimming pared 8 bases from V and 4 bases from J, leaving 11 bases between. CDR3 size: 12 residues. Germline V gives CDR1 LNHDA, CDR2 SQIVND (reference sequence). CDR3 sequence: CASGNLGYGYTF. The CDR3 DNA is TGTGCCAGTGGAAATCTCGGCTATGGCTACACCTTC. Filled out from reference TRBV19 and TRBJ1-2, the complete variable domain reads DGGITQSPKYLFRKEGQNVTLSCEQNLNHDAMYWYRQDPGQGLRLIYYSQIVNDFQKGDIAEGYSVSREKKESFPLTVTSAQKNPTAFYLCASGNLGYGYTFGSGTRLTVV.

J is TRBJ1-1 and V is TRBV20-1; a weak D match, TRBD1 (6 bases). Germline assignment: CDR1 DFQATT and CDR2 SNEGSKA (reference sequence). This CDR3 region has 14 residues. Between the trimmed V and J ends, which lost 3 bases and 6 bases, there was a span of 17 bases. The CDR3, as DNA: TGCAGTGCTAGTCTCTGGGGGGCGACGGCTGAAGCTTTCTTT. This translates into CSASLWGATAEAFF.

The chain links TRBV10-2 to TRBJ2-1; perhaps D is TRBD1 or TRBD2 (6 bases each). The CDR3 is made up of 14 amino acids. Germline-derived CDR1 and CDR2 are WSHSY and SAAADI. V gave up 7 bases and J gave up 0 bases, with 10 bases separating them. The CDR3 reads CASIGGRSYNEQFF. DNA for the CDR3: TGCGCCAGCATTGGGGGGCGCTCCTACAATGAGCAGTTCTTC.

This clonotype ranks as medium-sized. CDR3 coding DNA: TGCGCCAGCAGCGTAGGACTAGTCTACAATGAGCAGTTCTTC. This gives the protein CASSVGLVYNEQFF. The genes are TRBV5-1 and TRBJ2-1; TRBD2 aligns across 7 bases. This CDR3 spans 14 amino acids. Germline CDR1 SGHRS, CDR2 YFSETQ. J gave up 3 bases and V 4 bases, and 4 bases lay outside the gene matches. Using reference TRBV5-1 and TRBJ2-1 for the parts outside the CDR3, the full variable domain is KAGVTQTPRYLIKTRGQQVTLSCSPISGHRSVSWYQQTPGQGLQFLFEYFSETQRNKGNFPGRFSGRQFSNSRSEMNVSTLELGDSALYLCASSVGLVYNEQFFGPGTRLTVL.

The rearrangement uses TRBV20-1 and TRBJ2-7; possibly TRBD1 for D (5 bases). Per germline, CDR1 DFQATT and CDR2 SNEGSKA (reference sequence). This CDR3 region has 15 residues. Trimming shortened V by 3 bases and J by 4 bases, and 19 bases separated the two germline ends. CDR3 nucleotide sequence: TGCAGTGCTAGTTGGTCGGACAAGGGGTCTTACGAGCAGTACTTC. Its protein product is CSASWSDKGSYEQYF.

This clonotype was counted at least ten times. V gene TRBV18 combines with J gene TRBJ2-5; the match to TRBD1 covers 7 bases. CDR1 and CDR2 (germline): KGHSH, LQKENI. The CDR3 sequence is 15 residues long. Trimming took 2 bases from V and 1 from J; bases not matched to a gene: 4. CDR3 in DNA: TGTGCCAGCTCACCATCGGACAGGCGCCAAGAGACCCAGTACTTC. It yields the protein CASSPSDRRQETQYF.

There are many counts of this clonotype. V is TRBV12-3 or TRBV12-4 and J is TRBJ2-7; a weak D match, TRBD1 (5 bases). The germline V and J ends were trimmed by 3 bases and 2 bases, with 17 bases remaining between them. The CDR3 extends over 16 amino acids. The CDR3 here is CASSFYWQGHPYEQYF. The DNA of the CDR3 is TGTGCCAGCAGTTTCTATTGGCAGGGTCATCCCTACGAGCAGTACTTC.

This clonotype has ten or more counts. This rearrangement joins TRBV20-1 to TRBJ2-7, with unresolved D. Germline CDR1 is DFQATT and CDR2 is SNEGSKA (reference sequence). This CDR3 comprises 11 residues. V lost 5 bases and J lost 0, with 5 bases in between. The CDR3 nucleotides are TGCAGTGCTCTAGTCTCCTACGAGCAGTACTTC. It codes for CSALVSYEQYF.

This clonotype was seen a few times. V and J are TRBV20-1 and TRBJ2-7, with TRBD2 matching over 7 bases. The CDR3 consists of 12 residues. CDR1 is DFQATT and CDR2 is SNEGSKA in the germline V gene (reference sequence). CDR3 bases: TGCACTGGGATGTTGTGGGGGGGGGAGCAGTACTTC. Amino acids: CTGMLWGGEQYF.

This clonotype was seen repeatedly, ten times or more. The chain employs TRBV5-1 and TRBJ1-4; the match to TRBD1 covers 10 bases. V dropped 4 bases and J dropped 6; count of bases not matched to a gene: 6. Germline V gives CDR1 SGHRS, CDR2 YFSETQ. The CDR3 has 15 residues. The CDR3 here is CASSTGQGGHEKLFF. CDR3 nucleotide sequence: TGCGCCAGCAGCACCGGACAGGGGGGGCATGAAAAACTGTTTTTT.

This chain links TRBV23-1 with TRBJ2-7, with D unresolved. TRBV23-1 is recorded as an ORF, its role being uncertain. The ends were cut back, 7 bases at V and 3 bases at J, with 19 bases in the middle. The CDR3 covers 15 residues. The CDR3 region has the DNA TGCGCCAGCACTCCCAAAGGCGGAAAATTCTACGAGCAGTACTTC. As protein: CASTPKGGKFYEQYF.

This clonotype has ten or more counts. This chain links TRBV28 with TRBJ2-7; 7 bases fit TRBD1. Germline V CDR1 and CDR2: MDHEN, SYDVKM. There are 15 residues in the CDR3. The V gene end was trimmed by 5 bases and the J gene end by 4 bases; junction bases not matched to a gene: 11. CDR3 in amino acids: CASSPPGQRMYEQYF. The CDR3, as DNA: TGTGCCAGCAGTCCTCCGGGACAGAGAATGTACGAGCAGTACTTC.